This TCR beta chain was recovered during a study of blood T cell repertoires in COVID-19. CDR3 length: 15 amino acids. Germline lookup yields CDR1 SGHRS and CDR2 YFSETQ. Deletions cut 0 bases from V and 9 bases from J, with 16 bases between. The protocol was immunoSEQ multiplex PCR, while the TCRdb copy is restricted to in-frame clones and leaves out a portion. The sample consists of hundreds of thousands of clones, 86% of them appearing once. V gene TRBV5-1 combines with J gene TRBJ2-1; D may be TRBD1 (6 bases). Sequencing was carried out using peripheral blood. This sequence was found in a woman between 25 and 40 years old who had recovered from COVID-19. CDR3 nucleotides: TGCGCCAGCAGCTTGGGGGCAGGGGCCCTAGGTGAGCAGTTCTTC. Its protein is CASSLGAGALGEQFF.